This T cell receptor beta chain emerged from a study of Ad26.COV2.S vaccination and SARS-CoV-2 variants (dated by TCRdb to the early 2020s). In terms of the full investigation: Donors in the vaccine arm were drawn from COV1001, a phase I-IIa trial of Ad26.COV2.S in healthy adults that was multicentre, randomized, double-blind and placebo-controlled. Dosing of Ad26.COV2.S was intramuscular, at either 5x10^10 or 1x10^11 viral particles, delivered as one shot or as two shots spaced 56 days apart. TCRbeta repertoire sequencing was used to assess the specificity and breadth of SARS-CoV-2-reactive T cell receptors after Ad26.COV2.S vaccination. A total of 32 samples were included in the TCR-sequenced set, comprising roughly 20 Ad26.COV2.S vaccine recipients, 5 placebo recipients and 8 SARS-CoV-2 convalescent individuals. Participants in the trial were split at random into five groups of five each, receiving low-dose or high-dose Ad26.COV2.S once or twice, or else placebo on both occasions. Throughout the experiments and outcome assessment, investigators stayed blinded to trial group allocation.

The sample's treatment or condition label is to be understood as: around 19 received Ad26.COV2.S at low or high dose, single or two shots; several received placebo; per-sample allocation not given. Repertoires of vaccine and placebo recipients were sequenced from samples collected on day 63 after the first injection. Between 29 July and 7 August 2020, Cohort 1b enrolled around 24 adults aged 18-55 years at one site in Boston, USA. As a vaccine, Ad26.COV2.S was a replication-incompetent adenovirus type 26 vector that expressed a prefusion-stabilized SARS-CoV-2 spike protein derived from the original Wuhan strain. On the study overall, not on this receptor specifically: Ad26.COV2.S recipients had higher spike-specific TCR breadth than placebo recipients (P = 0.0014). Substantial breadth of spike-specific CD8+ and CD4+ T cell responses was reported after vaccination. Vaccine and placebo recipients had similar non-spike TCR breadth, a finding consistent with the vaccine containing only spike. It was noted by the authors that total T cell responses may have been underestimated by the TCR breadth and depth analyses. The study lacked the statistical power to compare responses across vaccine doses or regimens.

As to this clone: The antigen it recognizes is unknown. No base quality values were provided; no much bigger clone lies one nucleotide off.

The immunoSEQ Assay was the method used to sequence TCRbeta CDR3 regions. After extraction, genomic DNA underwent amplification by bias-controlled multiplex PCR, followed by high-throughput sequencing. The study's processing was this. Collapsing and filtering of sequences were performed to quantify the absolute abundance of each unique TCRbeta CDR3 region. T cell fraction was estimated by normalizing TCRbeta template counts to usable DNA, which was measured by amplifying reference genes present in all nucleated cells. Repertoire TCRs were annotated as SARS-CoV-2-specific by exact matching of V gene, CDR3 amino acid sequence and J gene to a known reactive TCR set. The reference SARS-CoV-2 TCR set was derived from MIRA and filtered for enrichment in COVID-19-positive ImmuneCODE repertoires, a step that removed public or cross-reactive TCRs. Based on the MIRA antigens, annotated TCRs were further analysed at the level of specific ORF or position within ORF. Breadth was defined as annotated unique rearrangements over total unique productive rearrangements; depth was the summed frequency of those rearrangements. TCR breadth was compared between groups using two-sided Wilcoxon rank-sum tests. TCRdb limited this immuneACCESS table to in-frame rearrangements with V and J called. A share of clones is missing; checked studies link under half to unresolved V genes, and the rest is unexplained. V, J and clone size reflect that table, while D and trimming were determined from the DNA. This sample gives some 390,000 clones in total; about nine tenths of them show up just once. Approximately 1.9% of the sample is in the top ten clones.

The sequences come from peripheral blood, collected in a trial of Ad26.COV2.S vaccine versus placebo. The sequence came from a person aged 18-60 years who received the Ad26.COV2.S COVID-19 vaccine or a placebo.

The DNA is TGTGCCAGCAGTTACGGGGAGACAGGGACGGGCTACACCTTC. Translated, this gives CASSYGETGTGYTF. The rearranged segments are TRBV6-5 and TRBJ1-2; 7 bases in between match TRBD1. For this chain, trimming is 2 bases at the V end and 8 bases at the J end, and the number of junction bases without a gene match is 8. Measured from the cysteine to the phenylalanine, the CDR3 is 14 residues long. Only the CDR3 DNA is retained, 42 bases long and in frame from the first base. The CDR1 and CDR2 encoded by the germline V gene are MNHEY and SVGAGI.